A selection of T cell receptor beta chains follows, all from one sample in a study of cytomegalovirus exposure and HLA in healthy donors. Clones were sequenced by immunoSEQ multiplex PCR, and TCRdb holds only the in-frame ones, with some missing. The sample has about 140,000 clones, about 61% seen once. Sequencing was carried out using PBMCs. Every receptor here comes from a male donor in good health and CMV-seronegative. Both conserved end residues are part of each CDR3. Fields, in order: J gene, D gene, clone size, V gene, CDR3 protein, CDR3 DNA. A D gene is named only where the DNA matches it firmly. Rows may omit the clone size; those that give it use once, few, many or a size class.

j_call: TRBJ1-3
d_call: TRBD1
clone_size: .
v_call: TRBV18
cdr3_aa: CASSPVPDRGSGNTIYF
cdr3_nt: TGTGCCAGCTCACCCGTCCCAGACAGGGGCTCTGGAAACACCATATATTTT

j_call: TRBJ2-4
d_call: TRBD2
clone_size: .
v_call: TRBV30
cdr3_aa: CAWNGGTIQNIQYF
cdr3_nt: TGTGCCTGGAACGGGGGGACTATACAAAACATTCAGTACTTC

j_call: TRBJ2-7
d_call: TRBD1
clone_size: .
v_call: TRBV25-1
cdr3_aa: CASSGQGAGEQYF
cdr3_nt: TGTGCTAGCAGTGGACAGGGGGCGGGCGAGCAGTACTTC

j_call: TRBJ2-6
d_call: .
clone_size: few
v_call: TRBV7-2
cdr3_aa: CASSLRASGANVLTF
cdr3_nt: TGTGCCAGCAGCTTAAGAGCCTCTGGGGCCAACGTCCTGACTTTC

j_call: TRBJ2-3
d_call: TRBD1
clone_size: .
v_call: TRBV7-8
cdr3_aa: CASSSGQTQYF
cdr3_nt: TGTGCCAGCAGCTCGGGACAGACGCAGTATTTT

j_call: TRBJ1-3
d_call: .
clone_size: .
v_call: TRBV6-5
cdr3_aa: CASRNGGAGNTIYF
cdr3_nt: TGTGCCAGCAGGAACGGGGGGGCTGGAAACACCATATATTTT

j_call: TRBJ2-1
d_call: TRBD2
clone_size: .
v_call: TRBV29-1
cdr3_aa: CSVASSGGGNEQFF
cdr3_nt: TGCAGCGTTGCATCTAGCGGGGGGGGCAATGAGCAGTTCTTC

j_call: TRBJ2-7
d_call: .
clone_size: .
v_call: TRBV19
cdr3_aa: CASSIASGGLYEQYF
cdr3_nt: TGTGCCAGTAGTATAGCTTCGGGGGGCCTCTACGAGCAGTACTTC

j_call: TRBJ1-1
d_call: TRBD1
clone_size: .
v_call: TRBV19
cdr3_aa: CASSYDRGREAFF
cdr3_nt: TGTGCCAGTAGTTACGACAGGGGGCGTGAAGCTTTCTTT

j_call: TRBJ1-1
d_call: .
clone_size: .
v_call: TRBV5-1
cdr3_aa: CASSLDTGTYKVNTEAFF
cdr3_nt: TGCGCCAGCAGCTTGGACACAGGGACGTACAAGGTGAACACTGAAGCTTTCTTT

j_call: TRBJ1-1
d_call: TRBD1
clone_size: .
v_call: TRBV11-2
cdr3_aa: CASSSTGGAEAFF
cdr3_nt: TGTGCCAGCAGCTCTACAGGGGGCGCTGAAGCTTTCTTT

j_call: TRBJ1-6
d_call: .
clone_size: .
v_call: TRBV10-1
cdr3_aa: CASGQTNSPLHF
cdr3_nt: TGCGCCAGCGGACAGACCAATTCACCCCTCCACTTT

j_call: TRBJ2-2
d_call: .
clone_size: .
v_call: TRBV9
cdr3_aa: CASSARQDPENTGELFF
cdr3_nt: TGTGCCAGCAGCGCCAGACAGGACCCAGAGAACACCGGGGAGCTGTTTTTT

j_call: TRBJ2-7
d_call: .
clone_size: .
v_call: TRBV29-1
cdr3_aa: CSVERGYEQYF
cdr3_nt: TGCAGCGTTGAAAGGGGCTACGAGCAGTACTTC

j_call: TRBJ1-2
d_call: .
clone_size: .
v_call: TRBV7-2
cdr3_aa: CASSLLGGRETF
cdr3_nt: TGTGCCAGCAGCCTATTAGGGGGACGTGAGACCTTC

j_call: TRBJ1-1
d_call: TRBD1
clone_size: .
v_call: TRBV18
cdr3_aa: CASSPTGANTEAFF
cdr3_nt: TGTGCCAGCTCACCGACAGGGGCGAACACTGAAGCTTTCTTT

j_call: TRBJ2-7
d_call: TRBD2
clone_size: .
v_call: TRBV6-5
cdr3_aa: CASSYGTSGGSYEQYF
cdr3_nt: TGTGCCAGCAGTTACGGGACTAGCGGGGGCTCCTACGAGCAGTACTTC

j_call: TRBJ1-1
d_call: TRBD1
clone_size: .
v_call: TRBV27
cdr3_aa: CASSLDRGRTEAFF
cdr3_nt: TGTGCCAGCAGTTTAGACAGGGGTAGGACTGAAGCTTTCTTT

j_call: TRBJ1-6
d_call: TRBD1
clone_size: few
v_call: TRBV5-6
cdr3_aa: CASSSGQGRYNSPLHF
cdr3_nt: TGTGCCAGCAGCTCGGGACAGGGAAGGTATAATTCACCCCTCCACTTT

j_call: TRBJ2-1
d_call: TRBD1
clone_size: .
v_call: TRBV18
cdr3_aa: CASSVRTGDTNNEQFF
cdr3_nt: TGTGCCAGCTCAGTGCGGACAGGGGATACGAACAATGAGCAGTTCTTC